This T cell receptor (beta chain) was captured in a study of blood T cell repertoires in COVID-19 (dated by TCRdb to the early 2020s). Describing the broader study: Samples covering the acute and convalescent phases of COVID-19 were provided by collaborators in the United States, Italy and Spain. The material from the prospective study consisted of cDNA or gDNA derived from T cells, B-cell-depleted T cells, or PBMCs. The dataset comprised deeply sampled blood TCRbeta repertoires from subjects exposed to, actively infected with, or recovered from COVID-19. The repertoires were released in a freely available public database meant as a resource for research on the immune response to SARS-CoV-2. Samples were obtained from the ongoing ImmuneRACE study (first 160 participants) and from about 1,300 subjects provided by 6 global collaborators. Sample metadata almost always included a de-identified subject ID, COVID-19 status, age in years and sex. Where available, HLA class I and class II types were obtained from metadata supplied by the sample provider rather than from assay-based typing.

CDR1 and CDR2 were assigned from the germline V gene as SGHTA and FQGNSA. From the cysteine through the phenylalanine, the CDR3 covers 16 amino acids. Solely the CDR3 DNA is kept, with 48 bases framed from the first base. The junction shows trimming of 4 bases on V and 1 base on J, plus 16 bases between the germline ends. This clone was recorded once. The antigen it binds to is not known. It has no much larger one-base neighbor in the sample; base qualities were not kept. Whole blood was collected in K2EDTA tubes by collaborating institutions according to the institutions' own protocols. For TCRbeta analysis, collaborators shipped samples in one of three forms: frozen whole blood, isolated PBMCs, or DNA extracted from either of those sample types. Study-wide conclusions, independent of this receptor: How much clinical and demographic metadata was included differed by source and by participant, and the metadata was provided uncurated.

TCRbeta CDR3 regions were amplified from genomic DNA by means of the immunoSEQ Assay, a bias-controlled multiplex PCR. The study's processing was this. The number of nucleated cells in each sample was estimated from the amplification of reference gene primers within the assay. To quantify the absolute abundance of each unique TCRbeta CDR3 rearrangement, sequence reads were collapsed and filtered. For each sample, productive Simpson clonality was calculated by taking the square root of Simpson's diversity index across productive rearrangements. TCRdb holds this immuneACCESS table with in-frame rearrangements only. Some clones are missing; in checked studies, unresolved V genes explain under half, and the rest has no known cause. The V and J calls and clone size were taken over from that table, and D and trimming were inferred from the DNA. The sample table shows over 55,000 clones, and around 91% are seen once. The top ten constitute 8.5% of the sample.

The sample comprised peripheral blood. The sequence was obtained from a human donor in a cohort sampled during active COVID-19. The chain is assembled from TRBV7-2 and TRBJ1-1; TRBD1 could be the D gene, as 5 bases match. In nucleotides, the sequence is TGTGCCAGCAGCTGGCCGGGGGGAAACCCGAACACTGAAGCTTTCTTT. It is translated as CASSWPGGNPNTEAFF.